This T cell receptor beta chain was found in a study of a mutant IDH1 vaccine in newly diagnosed glioma. The CDR3 loop spans 12 amino acids. Per germline, CDR1 MNHEY and CDR2 SMNVEV (reference sequence). The germline V and J ends were trimmed by 8 bases and 5 bases, with 12 bases remaining between them. Of note for this clone: What it binds is not known.

Noted time point: week 11, during vaccination. Every single dose of the vaccine, 300 ug of mutant IDH1 20-mer peptide, came with topical imiquimod. Data came from immunoSEQ multiplex PCR; TCRdb stores just in-frame clones and leaves some out. The table shows some 64,000 clones, with approximately 88% occurring only once. The rearrangement links TRBV27 to TRBJ1-2; the D is unclear. Sequences were derived from PBMCs, sampled from a glioma patient whose treatment included an IDH1 peptide vaccine. This TCR was sampled from a woman aged 50 to 60 with glioma. For the CDR3, the DNA is TGTGCCAGCGGGCCTCCGGGGTATGGCTACACCTTC. Amino acid sequence: CASGPPGYGYTF.